These T cell receptor beta chains were read from a single sample in a study of a mutant IDH1 vaccine in newly diagnosed glioma. Their recognized antigens are unknown. The repertoire was sequenced with immunoSEQ multiplex PCR; TCRdb's copy has only in-frame clones and lacks some. There are tens of thousands of clones in the sample; about 80% occur only once, and 3.6% lies in the top ten. The sequencing used PBMCs, collected from a glioma patient whose treatment included an IDH1 peptide vaccine. The receptors come from a man under 40 with glioma. CDR3s include the opening cysteine and the closing phenylalanine or tryptophan. The D gene is left open where the match is weak. Only some rows state a clone size, as once, few, many or a class for expanded clones.

once,TRBD1,TRBV30,TRBJ1-2,14,TGTGCCTGGAGTGTATTCCAGGGGGGGGGTGGCTACACCTTC,CAWSVFQGGGGYTF
-,TRBD1,TRBV28,TRBJ2-1,14,TGTGCCAGCAGGAGAAACAGGGGATACAATGAGCAGTTCTTC,CASRRNRGYNEQFF
-,TRBD2,TRBV29-1,TRBJ2-7,14,TGCAGCGTAGCCCCGGGACTAGCGGATTACGAGCAGTACTTC,CSVAPGLADYEQYF
few,-,TRBV27,TRBJ2-7,12,TGTGCCAGCAGGGGTACTTGGGGCGAGCAGTACTTC,CASRGTWGEQYF
-,-,TRBV19,TRBJ1-1,15,TGTGCCAGCCGGGAGTGGGGGGTCGTGAACACTGAAGCTTTCTTT,CASREWGVVNTEAFF
-,-,TRBV9,TRBJ2-7,15,TGTGCCAGCAGCGTAGGGCCCGACACAAAATACGAGCAGTACTTC,CASSVGPDTKYEQYF
-,-,TRBV11-1,TRBJ1-1,15,TGTGCCAGCAGCCAGGAAGAGGCAGGGCGTAATGAAGCTTTCTTT,CASSQEEAGRNEAFF
few,TRBD1,TRBV6-4,TRBJ2-7,12,TGTGCCAGCAGGAACAGGGGGAGCGAGCAGTACTTC,CASRNRGSEQYF
-,-,TRBV2,TRBJ2-1,19,TGTGCCAGCAGTGAACCAGAGGCTTTAGGAAGGAGCTTTTACAATGAGCAGTTCTTC,CASSEPEALGRSFYNEQFF
-,-,TRBV9,TRBJ2-1,17,TGTGCCAGCAGCGTATTTTCATTGGTGGAGGGTTACAATGAGCAGTTCTTC,CASSVFSLVEGYNEQFF
-,-,TRBV18,TRBJ1-6,14,TGTGCCAGCCGAACCCGGGACGACCATTCACCCCTCCACTTT,CASRTRDDHSPLHF
-,TRBD2,TRBV30,TRBJ2-1,13,TGTGCCTGGAAGCGGGGTACCTACAATGAGCAGTTCTTC,CAWKRGTYNEQFF
-,-,TRBV5-6,TRBJ1-4,15,TGTGCCAGCAGCCTCGGGACGGCGACTAATGAAAAACTGTTTTTT,CASSLGTATNEKLFF
-,-,TRBV4-2,TRBJ2-7,16,TGTGCCAGCAGCCAAGTATCTAGACTTCCCTCCTACGAGCAGTACTTC,CASSQVSRLPSYEQYF
-,TRBD1,TRBV7-1,TRBJ2-7,15,TGTGCCAGCAGCCGCCCCGGACAGGGAACCTACGAGCAGTACTTC,CASSRPGQGTYEQYF
-,-,TRBV4-3,TRBJ1-3,14,TGCGCCAGCAGCCAAGACAGGGAGGGGTACACCATATATTTT,CASSQDREGYTIYF
-,-,TRBV19,TRBJ1-1,14,TGTGCCAGTAGTATACAGGCCCAGAGGACTGAAGCTTTCTTT,CASSIQAQRTEAFF
-,-,TRBV21-1,TRBJ2-7,13,TGTGCCAGCAGCAAAGATTTCTCCTACGAGCAGTACTTC,CASSKDFSYEQYF
-,-,TRBV6-5,TRBJ1-1,15,TGTGCCAGCAGTTACTTTTTCGGGGCAGACGGTAATGCTTTCTTT,CASSYFFGADGNAFF
-,-,TRBV27,TRBJ2-2,14,TGTGCCAGTACCCAGCAGGGTGAGACCGGGGAGCTGTTTTTT,CASTQQGETGELFF
-,-,TRBV6-1,TRBJ1-2,14,TGTGCCAGCAGCTACCGGGACGGCGGCTATGGCTACACCTTC,CASSYRDGGYGYTF
few,-,TRBV6-5,TRBJ1-1,11,TGTGCCAGCAGTTACGGGTCGAGAGCTTTCTTT,CASSYGSRAFF
-,-,TRBV4-2,TRBJ2-7,15,TGTGCCAGCAGCCAAGATCTGCGGGACCCCTACGAGCAGTACTTC,CASSQDLRDPYEQYF
few,-,TRBV5-6,TRBJ1-4,14,TGTGCCAGCAGCCGGGACACACCCCGCGGAATCCAGTTTTTT,CASSRDTPRGIQFF
-,-,TRBV10-3,TRBJ1-2,13,TGTGCCATCAGTGATAGGAGGGACAAAGACTACACCTTC,CAISDRRDKDYTF
-,TRBD1,TRBV28,TRBJ1-2,14,TGTGCCAGCAGTACTCCAGGGGGCGCATCTGGCTACACCTTC,CASSTPGGASGYTF
-,TRBD1,TRBV9,TRBJ2-2,15,TGTGCCAGCAGCGTAGGTGACAGGGTGACCGGGGAGCTGTTTTTT,CASSVGDRVTGELFF
-,-,TRBV18,TRBJ1-5,16,TGTGCCAGCTCACCGTTAAATACGGGGGGCAATCAGCCCCAGCATTTT,CASSPLNTGGNQPQHF
few,-,TRBV18,TRBJ1-1,16,TGTGCCAGCTCACCTTCCGGGGCAGCGCTAAGCACAGAAGCTTTCTTT,CASSPSGAALSTEAFF
-,TRBD1,TRBV5-1,TRBJ2-3,14,TGCGCCAGCAGCTTGCAGGGGGACACAGATACGCAGTATTTT,CASSLQGDTDTQYF
-,-,TRBV27,TRBJ1-1,15,TGTGCCAGCAGCCCTTGGGGACGGGGAACGCCTGAAGCTTTCTTT,CASSPWGRGTPEAFF
-,-,TRBV28,TRBJ2-1,16,TGTGCCAGCAGTCCCTTAACTGACAGGCCCATAAATGAGCAGTTCTTC,CASSPLTDRPINEQFF